This TCR beta chain is drawn from a study of T cell responses to AZD1222 COVID-19 vaccine. Method: immunoSEQ multiplex PCR; TCRdb's copy keeps in-frame clones and lacks some. Found here are 120,000 or so clones, 90% of them singletons; the top ten hold just over 4%. The J segment lost 3 bases and the V segment lost 6 bases, leaving 7 bases of the junction unmatched. CDR3 length equals 15 residues. Germline assignment: CDR1 SNHLY and CDR2 FYNNEI. This clone was seen once. Its antigen is unknown. Broader study findings: Spike was spanned by vaccine-associated CD4 TCRs, which were dominant at 160-218 and 743-854. All repertoire sampling was performed exclusively after the peak T cell response. In the spike-specific TCR repertoire, nearly half reportedly target unmutated variant regions. Clonal diversity was possibly underestimated; the donors were predominantly white British and more often female.

This receptor was identified in an adult who received the MenACWY meningococcal vaccine as a control. Sequences were derived from peripheral blood, sampled 28 days after the second dose of the MenACWY control vaccine. V usage is TRBV2 and J usage is TRBJ1-4, with 7 bases matching TRBD1. The CDR3 is CASRGQLLPNEKLFF. CDR3 DNA sequence: TGTGCCAGCAGGGGACAGTTGCTCCCTAATGAAAAACTGTTTTTT.